This T cell receptor (beta chain) was captured by sequencing in a study of tumor-infiltrating lymphocytes in localized non-small cell lung cancer. Background on the study: Some samples were collected after neoadjuvant chemotherapy; smokers, never-smokers and several histologies were included. From each patient, both tumor and uninvolved lung, non-adjacent to tumor, were sampled.

Profiling relied on immunoSEQ multiplex PCR, and the TCRdb table lists in-frame clones only, not all of them. This sample yields approximately 6,700 clones, of which about 79% are seen a single time; approximately 6.5% belongs to the top ten. Of note for this clone: What it recognizes is unknown.

The length of the CDR3 is 16 residues. Germline V lookup: CDR1 SGHRS, CDR2 YFSETQ. V was trimmed by 5 bases and J by 0 bases, leaving 17 bases between them. Study results and caveats: Immunotypes IM1 and IM2 had similar TCR-derived T-cell fractions. Higher tumor T cell infiltration than in uninvolved lung was supported by TCRbeta sequencing.

The gene calls are TRBV5-1 and TRBJ1-1; D gene uncertain. This clonotype was sampled from a human donor with non-small cell lung cancer. Sequencing was carried out using uninvolved lung tissue not adjacent to the tumor. CDR3 amino acids: CASSYEAQFMNTEAFF. CDR3 sequence (DNA): TGCGCCAGCAGTTACGAGGCACAATTCATGAACACTGAAGCTTTCTTT. Looking up the rest from reference TRBV5-1 and TRBJ1-1 gives the full variable domain: KAGVTQTPRYLIKTRGQQVTLSCSPISGHRSVSWYQQTPGQGLQFLFEYFSETQRNKGNFPGRFSGRQFSNSRSEMNVSTLELGDSALYLCASSYEAQFMNTEAFFGQGTRLTVV.